This TCR beta chain is from a study of blood T cell repertoires in COVID-19. Whole-study context: Some COVID-19 samples were acute and others convalescent; all came from the United States, Italy and Spain.

Original data processing: Using reference gene primer amplification, nucleated cell counts were estimated. Method: immunoSEQ multiplex PCR; TCRdb's copy keeps in-frame clones and lacks some. Clone size and the V and J calls come from that table; the DNA yielded D and trimming. There are 150,000 or so clones in the sample; 87% occur only once, and approximately 4.3% lies in the top ten. Per the germline V gene, CDR1 is SGHNT and CDR2 is YENEEA. This CDR3 contains 16 residues. The germline V and J ends were trimmed by 5 bases and 2 bases, with 18 bases remaining between them. What was sequenced was PBMCs or T cells enriched from blood (not recorded which). J is TRBJ1-2 and V is TRBV11-3; a weak D match, TRBD1 (5 bases). The origin of this receptor is a woman aged 40 to 50 who had been exposed to COVID-19. The CDR3, as DNA: TGTGCCAGCAGCACTCGTGGAGGGGAAGGAAACTATGGCTACACCTTC. Protein: CASSTRGGEGNYGYTF.